This section outlines one T cell receptor (beta chain) sequence together with its context. The antigen is undetermined. V lost 4 bases and J lost 0; bases outside the gene matches: 5. This CDR3 region has 15 residues. Germline assignment: CDR1 MGHRA and CDR2 YSYEKL. Constant-segment-primed 5'RACE gave TCR alpha and TCR beta cDNA libraries with sample barcodes and UMIs. TCRdb re-derived calls from the 5' RACE reads in MiXCR, one entry per CDR3 protein. The table shows about 390,000 distinct CDR3 sequences, with roughly 15% occurring only once. This entry comes from a study of T-cell memory formation after mild COVID-19. Study information: Largely donor-specific sequence clusters came from a couple of donors. Findings and limits, study-wide: Clones contracting over day 15 to 85 were CD4/CD8 balanced, with later expanders leaning CD4+. Some SARS-CoV-2-responding clones were already detected in memory before infection.

The chain couples TRBV4-1 to TRBJ1-1; 7 bases are shared with TRBD1. The TCR comes from a man between 18 and 35 years old who had mild COVID-19 (a few samples of this study predate the infection). Cell type and time point are not known. The sequenced sample was PBMCs or a T cell subset sorted from them (not recorded which). The CDR3 DNA reads TGCGCCAGCAGCCTAAAACAGGGGATGAACACTGAAGCTTTCTTT. Translating it yields CASSLKQGMNTEAFF.